This TCR beta chain was obtained from a study of T cell responses to AZD1222 COVID-19 vaccine. The study, taken as a whole, reports: Following two doses of AZD1222, Spike-specific TCR breadth and depth rose.

This CDR3 contains 15 residues. The germline gives CDR1 SGHTA, CDR2 FQGNSA. Trimming cost V 1 base and J 10 bases, with 14 bases left between them. As for this clone: As yet, its antigen is unknown.

Data came from immunoSEQ multiplex PCR; TCRdb stores just in-frame clones and leaves some out. The data hold about 100,000 clones, with under 95% observed a single time. The chain has TRBV7-2 and TRBJ1-6; maybe TRBD1 (6 bases). The sample was peripheral blood, taken on day 0 of AZD1222 vaccination. The receptor's source is an adult in good health. CDR3 sequence reads: CASSLEGQGRSPLHF. The CDR3 nucleotides read TGTGCCAGCAGCTTAGAGGGCCAGGGGCGATCACCCCTCCACTTT.